One T cell receptor beta chain is described in this entry. No antigen is known for it. Measured with immunoSEQ multiplex PCR; TCRdb has only the in-frame clones, and not every one. The table shows some 530,000 clones, with more than 65% occurring only once. These data originate in a study of shared clonotypes between healthy human individuals. Study findings and constraints: An anticipated effect of sequencing depth on clonotype sharing among donors was recognized.

Trimming stripped 3 bases from V and 4 bases from J, with 6 bases between. CDR1 is KGHSH and CDR2 is LQKENI in the germline V gene. CDR3 length equals 13 residues. Among the donors, all were Caucasian adults who lived in Nashville, Tennessee. The chain employs TRBV18 and TRBJ1-4; D is possibly TRBD1 (5 bases). Sequencing was carried out using PBMCs. This receptor was obtained from a woman in her 40s in good health. Some clones in this sample may be carry-over from other donors' samples. CDR3 bases: TGTGCCAGCTCACCTCAGGGTAATGAAAAACTGTTTTTT. It encodes CASSPQGNEKLFF.